This entry lists 22 T cell receptor beta chains sequenced from one sample in a study of shared clonotypes between healthy human individuals. Sequenced by immunoSEQ multiplex PCR; TCRdb stores in-frame clones only, minus some. Found here are 2 million to 2.5 million clones, around 92% of them singletons; the top ten hold approximately 0.4%. The sequencing input was naive CD4+ T cells from PBMCs. The sample's subset: CD45RA+ positively selected. The source is a man between 18 and 29 years old in good health. Some clones in this sample may be carry-over from other donors' samples.

This sequence joins TRBV5-6 and TRBJ1-5; D not resolved. The germline CDR1 and CDR2 sequences are SGHDT and YYEEEE. The CDR3 has 19 residues. Trimming cost V 0 bases and J 0 bases, with 19 bases left between them. The CDR3 loop reads CASSLAKGGDYHSNQPQHF. The CDR3 nucleotides are TGTGCCAGCAGCTTGGCCAAGGGCGGTGATTACCATAGCAATCAGCCCCAGCATTTT.

Details on this clone: Other DNA variants within this sample encode the same CDR3. The gene calls are TRBV6-5 and TRBJ1-2; TRBD1 is a possible D gene (5 bases). Germline loops: CDR1 MNHEY, CDR2 SVGAGI. Trimming removed 2 bases at V and 7 bases at J, with 5 bases between. This CDR3 comprises 11 residues. CDR3 bases: TGTGCCAGCAGTTACAGGGGTGGCTACACCTTC. It specifies CASSYRGGYTF.

This chain joins TRBV5-1 and TRBJ1-1; D unclear. CDR1 is SGHRS, CDR2 YFSETQ, per germline. The CDR3 sequence is 14 residues long. V lost 7 bases and J 0 bases, leaving 13 bases between the germline ends. The CDR3 sequence is CASGLGSLNTEAFF. In DNA form, the CDR3 reads TGCGCCAGCGGCCTGGGAAGTTTGAACACTGAAGCTTTCTTT.

The chain is built from TRBV7-6 and TRBJ2-5, with 14 bases aligning to TRBD2. With the DNA end fitting TRBJ2-7 better, the J assignment may be wrong. CDR1 SGHVS and CDR2 FNYEAQ come from the germline V gene. The CDR3 runs 15 residues. The CDR3 loop reads CASSWGTSGSYEQYF. CDR3 coding DNA: TGTGCCAGCAGCTGGGGGACTAGCGGGAGCTACGAGCAGTACTTC.

The chain combines TRBV7-2 with TRBJ1-5, with D perhaps TRBD1 (6 bases). The CDR3 has 13 residues. The germline gives CDR1 SGHTA, CDR2 FQGNSA. Trimming removed 6 bases at V and 4 bases at J, with 10 bases between. The chain's CDR3 is CASRPGQNQPQHF. The CDR3 DNA sequence: TGTGCCAGCAGGCCGGGACAAAATCAGCCCCAGCATTTT.

This chain links TRBV28 with TRBJ1-5, with D unresolved. This CDR3 has 14 residues. Germline CDR1 reads MDHEN; CDR2 reads SYDVKM. The V end lost 4 bases, the J end lost 7 bases, and 14 bases lay between the germline ends. The CDR3 DNA follows: TGTGCCAGCAGTTCGTACTTGGGTGGACAGCCCCAGCATTTT. Protein sequence: CASSSYLGGQPQHF.

This clone has just one count. V is TRBV12-5 and J is TRBJ2-3; D remains ambiguous. This CDR3 has 14 residues. The V and J ends lost 5 bases and 6 bases respectively, with 15 bases between them. CDR1 is LGHNT, CDR2 FRNRAP, per germline. The CDR3 loop is CASGTGALGDTQYF. The DNA for the CDR3 is TGTGCTAGTGGTACTGGTGCTTTAGGGGATACGCAGTATTTT.

The chain recombines TRBV28 with TRBJ1-4; tentative D call: TRBD1 (6 bases). CDR1 MDHEN and CDR2 SYDVKM come from the germline V gene. This CDR3 region has 15 residues. V gave up 10 bases and J gave up 3 bases, with 18 bases separating them. The CDR3, as DNA: TGTGCCACCATAAACTGGGGGGCGGCTAATGAAAAACTGTTTTTT. Protein sequence: CATINWGAANEKLFF.

This chain uses TRBV11-3 with TRBJ2-1, with a weak D call TRBD1 (6 bases). CDR1 and CDR2 (germline): SGHNT, YENEEA. The germline V and J ends were trimmed by 4 bases and 7 bases, with 11 bases remaining between them. The CDR3 runs to 13 residues. CDR3 nucleotide sequence: TGTGCCAGCAGCTCACAACAGGGAAATGAGCAGTTCTTC. The encoded protein is CASSSQQGNEQFF. Variable domain in full (rest from reference TRBV11-3 and TRBJ2-1): EAGVVQSPRYKIIEKKQPVAFWCNPISGHNTLYWYLQNLGQGPELLIRYENEEAVDDSQLPKDRFSAERLKGVDSTLKIQPAELGDSAVYLCASSSQQGNEQFFGPGTRLTVL.

J is TRBJ2-1 and V is TRBV10-3; 11 nucleotides align to TRBD2. This CDR3 has 16 residues. Losses at the gene ends were 9 bases for V and 0 bases for J; bases not matched to a gene: 7. CDR1 and CDR2 (germline): ENHRY, SYGVKD. The DNA of the CDR3 is TGTGCCATACAAAAGGGACTAGCGGACTCCTACAATGAGCAGTTCTTC. Translation: CAIQKGLADSYNEQFF.

CDR3 amino acids: CASSELRALWGELFF. For the CDR3, the DNA is TGCGCCAGCAGTGAGTTGAGGGCCCTCTGGGGGGAGCTGTTTTTT. This chain connects TRBV10-2 to TRBJ2-2, with D perhaps matching TRBD2 (5 bases). Germline V CDR1 and CDR2: WSHSY, SAAADI. V dropped 1 base and J dropped 8 bases, with 14 bases sitting between them. CDR3 length: 15 amino acids.

The chain has TRBV7-3 and TRBJ2-1; 12 bases fit TRBD2. The CDR3 is 15 residues long. Losses at the gene ends were 5 bases for V and 8 bases for J; bases not matched to a gene: 7. The germline gives CDR1 SGHTA, CDR2 FQGTGA. Written as DNA, the CDR3 is TGTGCCAGCAGCCCCGGACTAGCGGGATTCTATGAGCAGTTCTTC. It specifies CASSPGLAGFYEQFF.

V gene TRBV7-3 combines with J gene TRBJ1-2; tentatively, D is TRBD1 (5 bases). V lost 4 bases and J lost 7, with 13 bases in between. Germline loops: CDR1 SGHTA, CDR2 FQGTGA. CDR3 size: 13 residues. For the CDR3, the DNA is TGTGCCAGCAGCTCCCAAGACAGAAGTGGCTACACCTTC. Translated: CASSSQDRSGYTF.

The chain recombines TRBV7-3 with TRBJ2-1; a possible D gene is TRBD1 (5 bases). Per the germline V gene, CDR1 is SGHTA and CDR2 is FQGTGA. The CDR3 is made up of 13 amino acids. Trimming removed 6 bases from V and 6 bases from J, with 12 bases in between. Here the CDR3 reads CASSAGLGNEQFF. For the CDR3, the DNA is TGTGCCAGCAGTGCAGGGTTGGGCAATGAGCAGTTCTTC.

V and J are TRBV1 and TRBJ1-5. TRBV1 is reported as a pseudogene. This CDR3 is built from 17 residues. CDR3 DNA sequence: TGCACCAGCAGCCAGGGTTACCAGCGACTTAGCAATCAGCCCCAGCATTTT. It specifies CTSSQGYQRLSNQPQHF.

The V call is TRBV2, the J call TRBJ1-3, with TRBD1 as a possible D gene (6 bases). The CDR3 is 16 residues long. Germline V gene sequence: CDR1 SNHLY, CDR2 FYNNEI. V was trimmed by 7 bases and J by 0 bases, leaving 16 bases between them. The DNA for the CDR3 is TGTGCCAGCACATGGGACACGTCAACCTCTGGAAACACCATATATTTT. Protein sequence: CASTWDTSTSGNTIYF.

The chain recombines TRBV7-9 with TRBJ2-7, with D perhaps matching TRBD1 (6 bases). The CDR3 totals 13 residues. Germline lookup yields CDR1 SEHNR and CDR2 FQNEAQ (reference sequence). V was cut by 5 bases and J by 0 bases, with 8 bases left in between. The CDR3 nucleotides read TGTGCCAGCAGCCACAGGGCCTCCTACGAGCAGTACTTC. Translating it yields CASSHRASYEQYF.

The chain joins TRBV4-2 to TRBJ1-3; D ambiguous. The germline V and J ends were trimmed by 5 bases and 4 bases, with 12 bases remaining between them. CDR3 length: 14 amino acids. Germline loops: CDR1 LGHNA, CDR2 YNFKEQ. CDR3 in DNA: TGTGCCAGCAGCAATCCGACGGACGGAAACACCATATATTTT. Residues: CASSNPTDGNTIYF.

The chain joins TRBV28 to TRBJ2-3; D remains ambiguous. Germline V gene sequence: CDR1 MDHEN, CDR2 SYDVKM. CDR3 length: 14 residues. Trimming cost V 7 bases and J 0 bases, with 11 bases left between them. The CDR3 protein is CASMPGPSTDTQYF. The CDR3, as DNA: TGTGCCAGCATGCCGGGCCCGAGCACAGATACGCAGTATTTT.

The rearrangement uses TRBV18 and TRBJ1-2; D not certain. Germline V CDR1 and CDR2: KGHSH, LQKENI. Between the trimmed V and J ends, which lost 0 bases and 4 bases, there was a span of 9 bases. This CDR3 region has 14 residues. CDR3: CASSPPDYPYGYTF. The CDR3 DNA follows: TGTGCCAGCTCACCACCGGACTACCCCTATGGCTACACCTTC.

The V call is TRBV27, the J call TRBJ1-2; D is undetermined. With 3 bases removed from V and 3 bases from J, the gap between germline ends came to 14 bases. Germline V CDR1 and CDR2: MNHEY, SMNVEV (reference sequence). The CDR3 is 15 residues long. The CDR3 nucleotides are TGTGCCAGCAGTTTGGGTCCTAATCGGGACTATGGCTACACCTTC. Translating gives CASSLGPNRDYGYTF.

CDR3 nucleotide sequence: TGTGCCAGCAGCTCGGATGGCCTAGCTGGGGTGGGGGAGCTGTTTTTT. This codes for CASSSDGLAGVGELFF. V is TRBV5-5 and J is TRBJ2-2; perhaps TRBD2 as D (5 bases). CDR3 length: 16 residues. Germline V gives CDR1 SGHKS, CDR2 YYEKEE (reference sequence). Trimming shortened V by 3 bases and J by 8 bases, and 20 bases separated the two germline ends.